This is a list of T cell receptor beta chains from one sample in a study of graft-versus-host responses after intestinal transplantation. TCRdb keeps only in-frame clones here, not all; method: immunoSEQ multiplex PCR. The table shows under 45,000 clones, with about 90% occurring only once. Sequenced material: PBMCs, taken 267 days after transplant. The receptors shown here come from a human patient who received an intestinal transplant, so some T cells may come from the graft donor. Each CDR3 is given with its conserved first and last residue. Each record gives: D gene, clone size, V gene, J gene, CDR3 DNA, CDR3 protein. The D gene is left open where the match is weak. The size entry is marked missing in some rows and otherwise reads once, few, many or a size class.

d_gene: -
abundance: -
v_gene: TRBV5-1
j_gene: TRBJ2-7
CDR3nt: TGCGCCAGCAGCTCTATACAGGGCGAGCAGTACTTC
CDR3aa: CASSSIQGEQYF

d_gene: TRBD1
abundance: -
v_gene: TRBV6-1
j_gene: TRBJ2-7
CDR3nt: TGTGCCAGCAGCGGGACAGGCTACGAGCAGTACTTC
CDR3aa: CASSGTGYEQYF

d_gene: -
abundance: -
v_gene: TRBV15
j_gene: TRBJ2-1
CDR3nt: TGTGCCACCAGCAGAGTTGGGCAGGGCGATGAGCAGTTCTTC
CDR3aa: CATSRVGQGDEQFF

d_gene: -
abundance: -
v_gene: TRBV5-4
j_gene: TRBJ1-2
CDR3nt: TGTGCCAGCGGTGAGGACCTCCAGAAGGGCTACACCTTC
CDR3aa: CASGEDLQKGYTF

d_gene: -
abundance: -
v_gene: TRBV13
j_gene: TRBJ1-2
CDR3nt: TGTGCCAGCAGGGAAGCCGGGACACGAATAGGCTACACCTTC
CDR3aa: CASREAGTRIGYTF

d_gene: -
abundance: -
v_gene: TRBV18
j_gene: TRBJ2-1
CDR3nt: TGTGCCAGCTCACCACGGAGGGGTAATGAGCAGTTCTTC
CDR3aa: CASSPRRGNEQFF

d_gene: -
abundance: -
v_gene: TRBV6-1
j_gene: TRBJ2-5
CDR3nt: TGTGCCAGCATCACAAGTTGGAAGGGTTGGGAGACCCAGTACTTC
CDR3aa: CASITSWKGWETQYF

d_gene: -
abundance: few
v_gene: TRBV7-6
j_gene: TRBJ2-1
CDR3nt: TGTGCCAGCAGCTCCGCCCAGTACAATGAGCAGTTCTTC
CDR3aa: CASSSAQYNEQFF

d_gene: TRBD1
abundance: -
v_gene: TRBV5-4
j_gene: TRBJ1-3
CDR3nt: TGTGCCAGCAGCTGGGGACAGGGGTTTACTGGAAACACCATATATTTT
CDR3aa: CASSWGQGFTGNTIYF

d_gene: -
abundance: -
v_gene: TRBV5-4
j_gene: TRBJ2-2
CDR3nt: TGTGCCAGCAGCGGGGACCACACCGGGGAGCTGTTTTTT
CDR3aa: CASSGDHTGELFF

d_gene: -
abundance: -
v_gene: TRBV7-5
j_gene: TRBJ2-7
CDR3nt: TGTGTCAGAAGCCGAAGCCGCGGGACAGGGGCCTACGAGCAGTACTTC
CDR3aa: CVRSRSRGTGAYEQYF

d_gene: TRBD1
abundance: -
v_gene: TRBV7-8
j_gene: TRBJ1-1
CDR3nt: TGTGCCAGCAGCTTAATACAGGGGGGCACTGAAGCTTTCTTT
CDR3aa: CASSLIQGGTEAFF

d_gene: TRBD1
abundance: -
v_gene: TRBV6-1
j_gene: TRBJ2-7
CDR3nt: TGTGCCAGCAGTGAGAGACAGGGGTACGAGCAGTACTTC
CDR3aa: CASSERQGYEQYF

d_gene: -
abundance: -
v_gene: TRBV15
j_gene: TRBJ1-4
CDR3nt: TGTGCCACCAGCAGAGGGGAGGCAACTAATGAAAAACTGTTTTTT
CDR3aa: CATSRGEATNEKLFF

d_gene: -
abundance: medium-sized
v_gene: TRBV11-2
j_gene: TRBJ1-4
CDR3nt: TGTGCCAGCAGCTCCACTGACAGTTATCCTGAAAAACTGTTTTTT
CDR3aa: CASSSTDSYPEKLFF

d_gene: TRBD2
abundance: -
v_gene: TRBV6-5
j_gene: TRBJ2-3
CDR3nt: TGTGCCAGCAGTGTAGGGACTATGCCCACAGATACGCAGTATTTT
CDR3aa: CASSVGTMPTDTQYF

d_gene: TRBD1
abundance: -
v_gene: TRBV5-8
j_gene: TRBJ1-6
CDR3nt: TGTGCCAGCAGCCCGGGGACAGGGGTTTCACCCCTCCACTTT
CDR3aa: CASSPGTGVSPLHF